The rows below give T cell receptor beta chains drawn from one sample of a study of blood T cell repertoires in COVID-19. Assay used: immunoSEQ multiplex PCR; TCRdb lists only in-frame clones, some missing. The sample consists of approximately 270,000 clones, 84% of them appearing once. Sequencing used peripheral blood. The origin of the receptors is a person aged 65 to 85 with COVID-19, enrolled during active disease. Both conserved end residues are part of each CDR3. The D gene is left open where the match is weak. A row's size may be missing; if present it is once, few, many or a size class.

D,V,J,size,CDR3,DNA
-,TRBV28,TRBJ2-3,once,CASSFGGLAHTDTQYF,TGTGCCAGCAGTTTCGGTGGGCTAGCACACACAGATACGCAGTATTTT
-,TRBV12-5,TRBJ2-1,-,CASGLVHAGYNEQFF,TGTGCTAGTGGTTTGGTACACGCCGGGTACAATGAGCAGTTCTTC
-,TRBV5-6,TRBJ1-2,once,CASSLRRGFYGYTF,TGTGCCAGCAGCTTGAGGCGAGGATTCTATGGCTACACCTTC
TRBD1,TRBV6-5,TRBJ1-1,-,CASSPTQGAYTEAFF,TGTGCCAGCAGTCCAACACAGGGGGCGTACACTGAAGCTTTCTTT
TRBD1,TRBV28,TRBJ2-4,-,CASSAGTGPGLKNIQYF,TGTGCCAGCAGCGCCGGGACAGGCCCGGGGCTAAAAAACATTCAGTACTTC
TRBD2,TRBV24-1,TRBJ2-3,few,CATSDQRGGVDTQYF,TGTGCCACCAGTGACCAGCGGGGGGGGGTGGATACGCAGTATTTT
TRBD1,TRBV6-5,TRBJ2-7,-,CARPDRATRRYEQYF,TGTGCCAGACCCGACAGGGCCACCCGCCGGTACGAGCAGTACTTC
-,TRBV15,TRBJ2-5,once,CATSRDIWVGETQYF,TGTGCCACCAGCAGAGATATTTGGGTCGGGGAGACCCAGTACTTC
-,TRBV7-9,TRBJ1-2,-,CASSLEQVAGYTF,TGTGCCAGCAGCTTAGAACAGGTGGCTGGCTACACCTTC
-,TRBV21-1,TRBJ2-2,-,CASITDREAAGELFF,TGTGCCAGCATCACGGACAGGGAGGCGGCCGGGGAGCTGTTTTTT
-,TRBV9,TRBJ1-5,-,CASSPGVSNQPQHF,TGTGCCAGCAGCCCAGGGGTTAGCAATCAGCCCCAGCATTTT
-,TRBV15,TRBJ1-6,few,CATSRGGGYAPLHF,TGTGCCACCAGCAGAGGTGGCGGGTATGCACCCCTCCACTTT
-,TRBV12-3/TRBV12-4,TRBJ1-2,-,CASKLAERYGYTF,TGTGCCAGCAAGTTGGCAGAGCGATATGGCTACACCTTC
-,TRBV24-1,TRBJ2-1,-,CATSDLLRSSYNEQFF,TGTGCCACCAGTGACTTACTAAGAAGCTCCTACAATGAGCAGTTCTTC
-,TRBV9,TRBJ1-2,-,CASSPDSPIGYTF,TGTGCCAGCAGCCCAGACAGTCCTATTGGCTACACCTTC
TRBD2,TRBV30,TRBJ2-7,once,CAWTRGDISTGGKYF,TGTGCCTGGACCCGGGGCGATATCTCGACGGGAGGGAAGTACTTC
TRBD1,TRBV5-1,TRBJ2-3,-,CASSLGRGRTDTQYF,TGCGCCAGCAGCTTGGGCAGGGGGCGCACAGATACGCAGTATTTT
-,TRBV7-9,TRBJ2-1,-,CASSLAGTYNNEQFF,TGTGCCAGCAGCTTAGCCGGGACATATAACAATGAGCAGTTCTTC
-,TRBV25-1,TRBJ1-2,-,CAARSGYTF,TGTGCAGCAAGGAGTGGCTACACCTTC
TRBD1,TRBV7-9,TRBJ2-7,-,CASSFTGVEQYF,TGTGCCAGCAGCTTTACAGGGGTCGAGCAGTACTTC
-,TRBV6-5,TRBJ1-1,-,CASSRGGAGTEAFF,TGTGCCAGCAGCCGAGGGGGGGCTGGGACTGAAGCTTTCTTT
TRBD1,TRBV2,TRBJ1-2,-,CASSVGRGNYGYTF,TGTGCCAGCAGTGTAGGCAGGGGGAACTATGGCTACACCTTC
-,TRBV7-3,TRBJ2-3,-,CASSQLGATQYF,TGTGCCAGCAGCCAATTAGGGGCTACGCAGTATTTT
-,TRBV25-1,TRBJ2-1,-,CASSDYFAGEEYNEQFF,TGTGCCAGCAGTGATTATTTTGCGGGCGAGGAGTACAATGAGCAGTTCTTC
-,TRBV2,TRBJ2-7,-,CASRHRVPEQYF,TGTGCCAGCAGACACAGGGTCCCCGAGCAGTACTTC
TRBD1,TRBV5-1,TRBJ1-2,-,CASSSGTGLDGYTF,TGCGCCAGCAGCTCGGGGACAGGGCTGGATGGCTACACCTTC
-,TRBV5-6,TRBJ1-1,-,CASSPAVGHLVFF,TGTGCCAGCAGCCCGGCGGTGGGACATCTCGTTTTCTTT
TRBD1,TRBV19,TRBJ2-3,once,CASSSRGLPDTQYF,TGTGCCAGTAGTTCCAGGGGGCTGCCAGATACGCAGTATTTT
TRBD2,TRBV3-1/TRBV3-2,TRBJ2-1,-,CASSKREFEQFF,TGTGCCAGCAGCAAGCGGGAGTTTGAGCAGTTCTTC
-,TRBV6-5,TRBJ1-5,-,CASQEDVGNQPQHF,TGTGCCAGCCAGGAGGACGTTGGGAATCAGCCCCAGCATTTT
TRBD2,TRBV28,TRBJ2-1,-,CASKTLAGLDDPYEQFF,TGTGCCAGCAAAACCCTGGCGGGACTAGATGACCCCTATGAGCAGTTCTTC
TRBD1,TRBV6-1,TRBJ1-4,-,CASSERDRENEKLFF,TGTGCCAGCAGTGAAAGGGACAGGGAAAATGAAAAACTGTTTTTT
TRBD1,TRBV6-5,TRBJ2-5,few,CASSYTGQAAGETQYF,TGTGCCAGCAGTTACACGGGACAGGCTGCGGGAGAGACCCAGTACTTC
TRBD1,TRBV20-1,TRBJ1-5,-,CSASGDRGIAQHF,TGCAGTGCTAGTGGGGACAGGGGTATAGCCCAGCATTTT
-,TRBV7-9,TRBJ2-5,-,CATPQGETQYF,TGTGCCACCCCCCAGGGGGAGACCCAGTACTTC
TRBD1,TRBV4-3,TRBJ2-3,-,CASSREDRGATDTQYF,TGCGCCAGCAGCCGGGAAGACAGGGGCGCCACAGATACGCAGTATTTT
TRBD2,TRBV29-1,TRBJ2-1,-,CSGGEGRNEQFF,TGCAGCGGGGGGGAGGGGCGCAATGAGCAGTTCTTC
-,TRBV28,TRBJ2-3,many,CASSLSSEMLTDTQYF,TGTGCCAGCAGTTTATCGTCTGAGATGCTTACAGATACGCAGTATTTT
TRBD2,TRBV6-2/TRBV6-3,TRBJ2-3,once,CASSYGRLAGSTDTQYF,TGTGCCAGCAGTTACGGAAGACTAGCGGGAAGCACAGATACGCAGTATTTT
TRBD1,TRBV5-4,TRBJ1-2,-,CASSRAGTGDYGYTF,TGTGCCAGCAGCCGGGCCGGGACAGGGGACTATGGCTACACCTTC
-,TRBV19,TRBJ1-4,-,CATKTAGLFNEKLFF,TGTGCCACAAAGACAGCAGGATTGTTCAATGAAAAACTGTTTTTT
TRBD1,TRBV7-7,TRBJ2-5,-,CASSATGVGETQYF,TGTGCCAGCAGCGCTACAGGGGTGGGAGAGACCCAGTACTTC
-,TRBV20-1,TRBJ2-1,few,CSASGGTASDNEQFF,TGCAGTGCTAGTGGTGGGACTGCGTCTGACAATGAGCAGTTCTTC
-,TRBV7-2,TRBJ1-1,-,CASSLAPRYTEAFF,TGTGCCAGCAGCTTAGCCCCCCGGTACACTGAAGCTTTCTTT
TRBD2,TRBV2,TRBJ2-5,-,CASRARGEETQYF,TGTGCCAGCAGGGCTCGGGGGGAAGAGACCCAGTACTTC
TRBD2,TRBV7-2,TRBJ2-7,-,CASSLDGGGLYEQYF,TGTGCCAGCAGCTTAGATGGCGGGGGGCTCTACGAGCAGTACTTC
TRBD2,TRBV7-2,TRBJ2-2,-,CASSLRLAGNTGELFF,TGTGCCAGCAGCTTACGACTAGCGGGGAACACCGGGGAGCTGTTTTTT
TRBD1,TRBV7-8,TRBJ1-2,-,CASSTGQGYNYGYTF,TGTGCCAGCAGCACAGGACAGGGATACAACTATGGCTACACCTTC
-,TRBV12-3/TRBV12-4,TRBJ1-3,-,CASRLDSGNTIYF,TGTGCCAGCAGACTTGACTCTGGAAACACCATATATTTT
TRBD1,TRBV5-1,TRBJ1-4,-,CASSTGQGATNEKLFF,TGCGCCAGCAGCACCGGACAGGGGGCGACTAATGAAAAACTGTTTTTT
TRBD1,TRBV5-1,TRBJ1-2,-,CASSTGQGGLYGYTF,TGCGCCAGCAGCACAGGACAGGGAGGCCTCTATGGCTACACCTTC